The 17 T cell receptor beta chains below were found in one sample sequenced in a study of T cell responses to AZD1222 COVID-19 vaccine (dated by TCRdb to the early 2020s). Receptor amplification or capture employed the immunoSEQ multiplex PCR assay. TCRdb obtained this table from immuneACCESS and retained in-frame rearrangements with V and J assigned. These tables miss some clones; where compared with another copy, unresolved V genes account for less than half of the shortfall, and the remainder is unexplained. This sample holds approximately 140,000 clones; about 91% were observed only once. The ten largest clones capture 2.8% of the sample. Interpreted using the paper, the time point label stands for: baseline before first vaccination. The specimen was peripheral blood, collected on day 0 of AZD1222 vaccination. These receptors were obtained from an adult in good health.

V gene TRBV4-1 combines with J gene TRBJ1-1; D ambiguous. Trimming took off 1 base at V and 5 bases at J, with 14 bases between the two ends. CDR1 and CDR2 from the germline V gene are MGHRA and YSYEKL. The CDR3 contains 15 residues. The DNA for the CDR3 is TGCGCCAGCAGCCAAGGTATGGTCTTGGCGACTGAAGCTTTCTTT. Its protein product is CASSQGMVLATEAFF.

This rearrangement joins TRBV25-1 to TRBJ2-1; D is ambiguous. The CDR3 has 13 amino acids. The germline CDR1 and CDR2 sequences are MGHDK and SYGVNS. Deletions cut 5 bases from V and 7 bases from J, with 12 bases between. As DNA, the CDR3 is TGTGCCAGCAGTCCCCAATCGTTGAATGAGCAGTTCTTC. It translates to CASSPQSLNEQFF.

This clone was found once. The V and J genes are TRBV4-1 and TRBJ2-7; weak D call: TRBD1 (5 bases). This CDR3 contains 15 residues. V dropped 0 bases and J dropped 0 bases, with 9 bases sitting between them. Germline loops: CDR1 MGHRA, CDR2 YSYEKL. This CDR3 reads CASSQERQHSYEQYF. CDR3 sequence (DNA): TGCGCCAGCAGCCAAGAGAGACAGCACTCCTACGAGCAGTACTTC.

V and J are TRBV5-4 and TRBJ2-7; tentative D call: TRBD1 (6 bases). CDR1 is SGHNT and CDR2 is YYREEE in the germline V gene (reference sequence). The CDR3 is made up of 12 amino acids. Trimming removed 2 bases from V and 4 bases from J, with 7 bases in between. CDR3 nucleotide sequence: TGTGCCAGCAGCTTACAGGGTTACGAGCAGTACTTC. Its translation: CASSLQGYEQYF.

V gene TRBV11-2 combines with J gene TRBJ2-7; 9 nucleotides align to TRBD2. This CDR3 has 14 residues. The V gene end was trimmed by 1 base and the J gene end by 5 bases; junction bases not matched to a gene: 3. The germline V gene encodes CDR1 SGHAT and CDR2 FQNNGV. In nucleotides, the CDR3 is TGTGCCAGCAGCTTAGTAGCGGGAGAGCACGAGCAGTACTTC. Translated, it gives CASSLVAGEHEQYF.

The chain recombines TRBV5-1 with TRBJ1-3; no definite D call. The CDR3 contains 15 residues. Trimming removed 0 bases at V and 4 bases at J, with 11 bases between. Looked up from germline, CDR1 is SGHRS and CDR2 is YFSETQ. The CDR3 spells CASSLAATLGNTIYF. The CDR3 nucleotides read TGCGCCAGCAGCTTGGCCGCGACCCTCGGAAACACCATATATTTT. Full variable domain (outside the CDR3, taken from reference TRBV5-1 and TRBJ1-3): KAGVTQTPRYLIKTRGQQVTLSCSPISGHRSVSWYQQTPGQGLQFLFEYFSETQRNKGNFPGRFSGRQFSNSRSEMNVSTLELGDSALYLCASSLAATLGNTIYFGEGSWLTVV.

The V and J genes are TRBV27 and TRBJ1-6; weak D call: TRBD1 (6 bases). CDR3 length: 14 residues. V dropped 2 bases and J dropped 9 bases, with 11 bases sitting between them. Germline V gene data show CDR1 as MNHEY and CDR2 as SMNVEV (reference sequence). CDR3 nucleotide sequence: TGTGCCAGCAGTTTACGGGGGGCTAGTTCACCCCTCCACTTT. Protein: CASSLRGASSPLHF.

The J gene is TRBJ2-7, the V gene TRBV6-1; D not certain. CDR3 length: 12 residues. Germline CDR1 is MNHNS and CDR2 is SASEGT. V was pared by 1 base and J by 3 bases, with 4 bases between. In nucleotides, the CDR3 is TGTGCCAGCAGTGAAGGTAACTACGAGCAGTACTTC. The encoded protein is CASSEGNYEQYF.

V is TRBV6-5 and J is TRBJ1-2, with 8 bases fitting TRBD1. The CDR3 covers 14 residues. Per the germline V gene, CDR1 is MNHEY and CDR2 is SVGAGI. V was clipped by 4 bases and J by 4 bases; unmatched bases: 5. CDR3 in DNA: TGTGCCAGCAGTTCAACGGACAGGGCCTATGGCTACACCTTC. It codes for CASSSTDRAYGYTF.

The chain links TRBV20-1 to TRBJ2-7; D is uncertain. Germline-derived CDR1 and CDR2 are DFQATT and SNEGSKA (reference sequence). V was clipped by 0 bases and J by 4 bases, with 4 bases between them. This CDR3 is 11 amino acids long. The CDR3 reads CSARDVYEQYF. CDR3 sequence (DNA): TGCAGTGCTAGAGATGTGTACGAGCAGTACTTC.

This rearrangement joins TRBV24-1 to TRBJ2-1; D tentatively fits TRBD1 or TRBD2 (5 bases each). Deletions cut 4 bases from V and 2 bases from J, with 14 bases between. The CDR3 is 16 residues long. The germline V gene encodes CDR1 KGHDR and CDR2 SFDVKD. CDR3 DNA: TGTGCCACCAGTGAGCCGGGACCCAGCACCTACAATGAGCAGTTCTTC. Translation gives CATSEPGPSTYNEQFF.

CDR3 residues: CASTYSPLHF. The DNA of the CDR3 is TGTGCCAGCACTTACTCACCCCTCCACTTT. The J gene is TRBJ1-6, the V gene TRBV12-3 or TRBV12-4; no definite D call. The V end lost 7 bases, the J end lost 10 bases, and 5 bases lay between the germline ends. This CDR3 contains 10 residues.

This clone has a single count. The chain joins TRBV7-6 to TRBJ1-6; no reliable D call. In germline, CDR1 is SGHVS, CDR2 FNYEAQ. The CDR3 is made up of 13 amino acids. The ends were cut back, 1 base at V and 10 bases at J, with 8 bases in the middle. CDR3 in DNA: TGTGCCAGCAGCTTAGGAGTCGGGTCACCCCTCCACTTT. Protein sequence: CASSLGVGSPLHF.

The chain joins TRBV28 to TRBJ2-3, with D unclear. CDR1 MDHEN and CDR2 SYDVKM come from the germline V gene. The CDR3 consists of 12 residues. The V end was cut by 4 bases, the J end by 2 bases, with 4 bases between. The CDR3 protein is CASSSHTDTQYF. The CDR3 bases are TGTGCCAGCAGTTCCCACACAGATACGCAGTATTTT. The entire variable domain, with the rest obtained from reference TRBV28 and TRBJ2-3, is as follows: DVKVTQSSRYLVKRTGEKVFLECVQDMDHENMFWYRQDPGLGLRLIYFSYDVKMKEKGDIPEGYSVSREKKERFSLILESASTNQTSMYLCASSSHTDTQYFGPGTRLTVL.

V is TRBV24-1 and J is TRBJ2-3; D unresolved. Trimming pared 7 bases from V and 6 bases from J, leaving 10 bases between. CDR1 and CDR2 from the germline V gene are KGHDR and SFDVKD. This CDR3 is 12 amino acids long. In DNA form, the CDR3 reads TGTGCCACCAGCCCTAGTGGGGATACGCAGTATTTT. It encodes CATSPSGDTQYF.

This clone has just one count. The chain is built from TRBV19 and TRBJ2-3, with D possibly being TRBD2 (5 bases). Deletions cut 5 bases from V and 4 bases from J, with 7 bases between. This CDR3 has 12 amino acids. Per the germline V gene, CDR1 is LNHDA and CDR2 is SQIVND (reference sequence). This CDR3 reads CASSLLADTQYF. The CDR3 DNA sequence: TGTGCCAGTAGTTTACTAGCAGATACGCAGTATTTT.

This clone was seen a single time. This sequence joins TRBV7-2 and TRBJ2-1, with TRBD2 identical over 9 bases. The germline V gene encodes CDR1 SGHTA and CDR2 FQGNSA. With V trimmed by 7 bases and J by 8 bases, 6 bases remained unmatched. The CDR3 is 13 residues long. The CDR3 here is CASNLLAGYEQFF. CDR3 sequence (DNA): TGTGCCAGCAACCTTCTAGCGGGGTATGAGCAGTTCTTC.